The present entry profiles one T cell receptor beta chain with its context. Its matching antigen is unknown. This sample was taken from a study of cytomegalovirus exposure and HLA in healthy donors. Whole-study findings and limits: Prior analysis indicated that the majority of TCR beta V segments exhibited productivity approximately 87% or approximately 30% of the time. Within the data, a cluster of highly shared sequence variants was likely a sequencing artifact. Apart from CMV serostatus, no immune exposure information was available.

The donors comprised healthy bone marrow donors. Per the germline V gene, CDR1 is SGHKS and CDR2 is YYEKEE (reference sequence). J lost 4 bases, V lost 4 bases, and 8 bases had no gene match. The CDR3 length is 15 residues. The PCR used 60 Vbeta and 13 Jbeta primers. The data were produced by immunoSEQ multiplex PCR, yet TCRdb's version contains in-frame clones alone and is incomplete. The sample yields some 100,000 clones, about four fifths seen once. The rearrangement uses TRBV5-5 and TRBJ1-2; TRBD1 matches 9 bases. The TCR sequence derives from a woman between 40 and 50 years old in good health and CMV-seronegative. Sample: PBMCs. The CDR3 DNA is TGTGCCAGCAGCGAACAGGGGGCGAGGGGCTATGGCTACACCTTC. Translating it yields CASSEQGARGYGYTF.